This T cell receptor (beta chain) came from a study of T cells in Graves' hyperthyroidism and ophthalmopathy. This clonotype has a count of ten or more. It was RNA transcripts that yielded the amplified TCR beta CDR3 regions. TCR CDR3 regions were first amplified by RT-PCR with HTBI primers. TCRdb itself ran the multiplex PCR reads through MiXCR, one entry per CDR3 protein. The data hold a few hundred thousand distinct CDR3 sequences, with 15% to 18% observed a single time. The CDR3 covers 12 residues. The germline CDR1 and CDR2 sequences are SGHVS and FQNEAQ. V lost 5 bases and J lost 5, with 10 bases in between.

This chain joins TRBV7-8 and TRBJ2-7; D is unclear. The clonotype was recovered from a woman younger than 45 with Graves' hyperthyroidism. Sequenced material: blood. The CDR3 coding sequence is TGTGCCAGCAGCCAGTTTACCCACGAGCAGTACTTC. It is translated as CASSQFTHEQYF.